Listed below are T cell receptor beta chains from one sample, sequenced in a study of blood T cell repertoires in COVID-19. TCRdb's table, derived via immunoSEQ multiplex PCR, lists solely in-frame clones and lacks some. The data show 250,000 to 300,000 clones, 88% seen once. What was sequenced was PBMCs or T cells enriched from blood (not recorded which). The origin of the receptors is a woman between 55 and 75 years old in a cohort exposed to, infected with or recovered from COVID-19 (not recorded which). CDR3s include the opening cysteine and the closing phenylalanine or tryptophan. Each record gives: D gene, clone size, J gene, V gene, CDR3 protein, CDR3 DNA. A D gene is named only where the DNA matches it firmly. Size is stated for part of the rows, as once, few or many counts, or as a class when the clone is expanded.

TRBD1	-	TRBJ2-1	TRBV30	CAWTRQGIARDYNEQFF	TGTGCCTGGACGAGACAGGGGATTGCTCGAGATTACAATGAGCAGTTCTTC
TRBD2	-	TRBJ2-1	TRBV4-2	CASSQDPLAGDYNEQFF	TGTGCCAGCAGCCAAGATCCACTAGCGGGAGACTACAATGAGCAGTTCTTC
TRBD2	-	TRBJ2-3	TRBV2	CASSGLWTSGGTDTQYF	TGTGCCAGCAGTGGTTTGTGGACTAGCGGGGGGACAGATACGCAGTATTTT
-	once	TRBJ1-2	TRBV6-5	CACRIGVELGNGYTF	TGTGCCTGCAGAATCGGGGTCGAGCTCGGAAATGGCTACACCTTC
TRBD1	-	TRBJ1-6	TRBV27	CASTETGRGMYNRGSVNSPLHF	TGTGCCAGCACCGAAACAGGTCGGGGAATGTATAACAGGGGTTCGGTTAATTCACCCCTCCACTTT
TRBD2	-	TRBJ2-7	TRBV3-1/TRBV3-2	CASSYGTTYEQYF	TGTGCCAGCAGCTATGGGACTACTTACGAGCAGTACTTC
-	-	TRBJ2-7	TRBV28	CASTNPRGSEQYF	TGTGCCAGCACCAACCCAAGGGGGAGCGAGCAGTACTTC
-	-	TRBJ1-2	TRBV28	CASSLGVWGGYGYTF	TGTGCCAGCAGTTTAGGAGTTTGGGGGGGATATGGCTACACCTTC
TRBD2	once	TRBJ2-1	TRBV5-4	CASSAPRASGRGNEQFF	TGTGCCAGCAGCGCTCCCCGGGCTAGCGGGAGGGGCAATGAGCAGTTCTTC
-	-	TRBJ1-1	TRBV12-5	CASGLSQYTEAFF	TGTGCTAGTGGTTTATCACAGTACACTGAAGCTTTCTTT
-	few	TRBJ2-5	TRBV5-1	CASSAETGVKETQYF	TGCGCCAGCAGCGCTGAGACGGGGGTAAAAGAGACCCAGTACTTC